These 3 T cell receptor beta chains were all obtained from the same sample, sequenced in a study of blood T cell repertoires in COVID-19 (dated by TCRdb to 2020 to 2022). Receptor libraries were prepared by the immunoSEQ multiplex PCR assay. In its TCRdb copy, this immuneACCESS table keeps in-frame sequences only and misses some clones. Where compared with another copy, unresolved V genes explain less than half of these, and the others have no known cause. Within this sample are around 130,000 clones, with 86% of them counted one time only. The top ten clonotypes cover approximately 4.2% of the sample. Material: peripheral blood. The receptor set was obtained from a man aged 40-49 years with acute or convalescent COVID-19.

The V and J genes are TRBV12-3 or TRBV12-4 and TRBJ2-2; TRBD2 is a possible D gene (5 bases). Deletions cut 2 bases from V and 8 bases from J, with 9 bases between. The CDR3 is 13 amino acids. The CDR3 sequence: CASSLSGRGELFF. Written as DNA, the CDR3 is TGTGCCAGCAGTTTATCGGGAAGGGGGGAGCTGTTTTTT.

The chain employs TRBV30 and TRBJ1-5, with D possibly TRBD1 on 5 matching bases. Trimming left V 2 bases short and J 2 bases short, with 13 bases between. Germline assignment: CDR1 GTSNPN and CDR2 SVGIG (reference sequence). There are 15 residues in the CDR3. CDR3 sequence (DNA): TGTGCCTGGAGTCCCCCCGACAGCCGCAATCAGCCCCAGCATTTT. It codes for CAWSPPDSRNQPQHF. The whole variable domain, filled in from reference TRBV30 and TRBJ1-5, reads SQTIHQWPATLVQPVGSPLSLECTVEGTSNPNLYWYRQAAGRGLQLLFYSVGIGQISSEVPQNLSASRPQDRQFILSSKKLLLSDSGFYLCAWSPPDSRNQPQHFGDGTRLSIL.

V is TRBV27 and J is TRBJ2-1, with a tentative D call TRBD2 (7 bases). This CDR3 contains 20 residues. With 5 bases removed from V and 4 bases from J, the gap between germline ends came to 30 bases. Germline CDR1 and CDR2: MNHEY and SMNVEV (reference sequence). CDR3 sequence reads: CASSRSGVGGGLVDYNEQFF. As DNA, the CDR3 is TGTGCCAGCAGTCGCTCGGGGGTGGGGGGCGGACTAGTCGATTACAATGAGCAGTTCTTC.